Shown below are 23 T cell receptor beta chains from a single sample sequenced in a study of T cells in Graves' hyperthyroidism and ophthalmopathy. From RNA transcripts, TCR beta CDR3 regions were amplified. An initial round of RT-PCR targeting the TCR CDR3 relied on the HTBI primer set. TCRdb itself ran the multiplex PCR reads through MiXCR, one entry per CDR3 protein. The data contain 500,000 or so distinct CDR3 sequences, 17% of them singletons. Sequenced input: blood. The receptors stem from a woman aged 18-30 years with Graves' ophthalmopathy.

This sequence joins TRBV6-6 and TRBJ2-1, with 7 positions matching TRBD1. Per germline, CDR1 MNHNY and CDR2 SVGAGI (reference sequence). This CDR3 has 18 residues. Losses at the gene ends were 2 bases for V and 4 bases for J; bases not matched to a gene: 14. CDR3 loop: CASSYALPTGTLYNEQFF. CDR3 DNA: TGTGCCAGCAGTTACGCCCTCCCGACAGGGACCCTTTACAATGAGCAGTTCTTC.

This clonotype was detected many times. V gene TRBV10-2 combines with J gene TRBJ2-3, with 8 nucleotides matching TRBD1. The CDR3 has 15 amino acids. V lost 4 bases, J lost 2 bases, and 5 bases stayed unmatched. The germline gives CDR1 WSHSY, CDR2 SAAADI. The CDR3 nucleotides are TGCGCCAGCAGTGGACAGGGGACCCACACAGATACGCAGTATTTT. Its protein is CASSGQGTHTDTQYF.

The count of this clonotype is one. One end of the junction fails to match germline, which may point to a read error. The CDR3 coding sequence is TGTGCCGGCAGTGGACGGGGTGGGGCCAACGTCCTGACTTTC. Translation: CAGSGRGGANVLTF. The chain employs TRBV2 and TRBJ2-6; a possible D gene is TRBD2 (5 bases). CDR1 is SNHLY and CDR2 is FYNNEI in the germline V gene. The CDR3 runs to 14 residues. Full variable domain (remainder filled in from reference TRBV2 and TRBJ2-6): EPEVTQTPSHQVTQMGQEVILRCVPISNHLYFYWYRQILGQKVEFLVSFYNNEISEKSEIFDDQFSVERPDGSNFTLKIRSTKLEDSAMYFCAGSGRGGANVLTFGAGSRLTVL.

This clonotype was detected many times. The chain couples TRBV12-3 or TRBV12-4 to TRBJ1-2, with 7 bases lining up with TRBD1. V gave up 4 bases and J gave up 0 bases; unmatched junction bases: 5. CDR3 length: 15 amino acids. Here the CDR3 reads CASSSEQGTNYGYTF. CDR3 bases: TGTGCCAGCAGTTCTGAACAGGGGACTAACTATGGCTACACCTTC.

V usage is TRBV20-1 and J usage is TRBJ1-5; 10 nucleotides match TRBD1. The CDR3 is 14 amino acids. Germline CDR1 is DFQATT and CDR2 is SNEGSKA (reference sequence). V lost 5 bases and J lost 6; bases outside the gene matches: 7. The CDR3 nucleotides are TGCAGTGCTTCGACAGGGGGCGAAAGTCAGCCCCAGCATTTT. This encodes CSASTGGESQPQHF.

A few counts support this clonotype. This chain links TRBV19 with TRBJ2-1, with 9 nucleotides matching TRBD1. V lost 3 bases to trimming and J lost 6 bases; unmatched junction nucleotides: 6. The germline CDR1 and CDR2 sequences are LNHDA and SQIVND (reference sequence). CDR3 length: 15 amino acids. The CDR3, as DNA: TGTGCCAGTAGTATGGTTGCGGGACAGGGCAATGAGCAGTTCTTC. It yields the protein CASSMVAGQGNEQFF. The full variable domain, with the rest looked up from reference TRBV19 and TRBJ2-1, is DGGITQSPKYLFRKEGQNVTLSCEQNLNHDAMYWYRQDPGQGLRLIYYSQIVNDFQKGDIAEGYSVSREKKESFPLTVTSAQKNPTAFYLCASSMVAGQGNEQFFGPGTRLTVL.

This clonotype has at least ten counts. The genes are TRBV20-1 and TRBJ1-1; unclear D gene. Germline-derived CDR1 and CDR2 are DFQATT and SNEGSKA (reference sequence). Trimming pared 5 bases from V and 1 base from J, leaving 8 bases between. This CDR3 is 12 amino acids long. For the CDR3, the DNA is TGCAGTGCTTACGAAAGGAACACTGAAGCTTTCTTT. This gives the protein CSAYERNTEAFF.

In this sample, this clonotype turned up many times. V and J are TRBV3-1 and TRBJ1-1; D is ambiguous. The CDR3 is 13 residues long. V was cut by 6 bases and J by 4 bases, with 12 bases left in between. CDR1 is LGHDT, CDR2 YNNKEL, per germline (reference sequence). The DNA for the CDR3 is TGTGCCAGCAGTATCCCGAAGGGCACTGAAGCTTTCTTT. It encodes CASSIPKGTEAFF.

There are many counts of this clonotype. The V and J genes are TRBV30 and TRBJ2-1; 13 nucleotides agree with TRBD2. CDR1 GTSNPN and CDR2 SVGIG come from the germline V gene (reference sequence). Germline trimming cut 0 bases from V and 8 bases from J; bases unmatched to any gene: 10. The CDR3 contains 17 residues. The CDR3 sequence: CAWSVRRTSGSSDEQFF. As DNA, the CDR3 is TGTGCCTGGAGTGTTAGGAGGACTAGCGGGAGTTCGGATGAGCAGTTCTTC.

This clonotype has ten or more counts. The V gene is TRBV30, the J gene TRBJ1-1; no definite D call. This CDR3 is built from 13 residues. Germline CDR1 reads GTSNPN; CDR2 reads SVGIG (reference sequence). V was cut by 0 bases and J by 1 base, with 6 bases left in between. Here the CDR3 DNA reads TGTGCCTGGAGTGTATCAGAGAACACTGAAGCTTTCTTT. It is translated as CAWSVSENTEAFF.

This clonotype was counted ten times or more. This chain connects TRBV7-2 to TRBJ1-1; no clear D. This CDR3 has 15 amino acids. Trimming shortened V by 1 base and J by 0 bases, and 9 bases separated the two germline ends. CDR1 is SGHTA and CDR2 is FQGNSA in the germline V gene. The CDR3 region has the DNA TGTGCCAGCAGCTTAGACCTGGGGTTGAACACTGAAGCTTTCTTT. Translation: CASSLDLGLNTEAFF.

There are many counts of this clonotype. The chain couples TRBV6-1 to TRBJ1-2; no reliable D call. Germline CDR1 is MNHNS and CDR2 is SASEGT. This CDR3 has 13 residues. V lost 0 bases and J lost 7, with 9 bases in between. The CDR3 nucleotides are TGTGCCAGCAGTGAAGCGGAGGTCGGTGGCTACACCTTC. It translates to CASSEAEVGGYTF.

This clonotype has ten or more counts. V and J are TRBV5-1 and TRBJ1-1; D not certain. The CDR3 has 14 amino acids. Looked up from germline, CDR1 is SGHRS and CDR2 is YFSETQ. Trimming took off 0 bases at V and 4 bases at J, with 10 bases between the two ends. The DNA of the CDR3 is TGCGCCAGCAGCTTGGCTTCGGAACGCACTGAAGCTTTCTTT. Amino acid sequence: CASSLASERTEAFF.

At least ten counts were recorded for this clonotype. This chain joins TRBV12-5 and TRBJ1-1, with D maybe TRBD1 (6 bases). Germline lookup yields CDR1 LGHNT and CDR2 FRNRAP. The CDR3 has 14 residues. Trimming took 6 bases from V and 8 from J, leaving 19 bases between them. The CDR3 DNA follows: TGTGCTAGTGGCGAACCTCTGTGGGGGCGAGAAGCTTTCTTT. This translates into CASGEPLWGREAFF.

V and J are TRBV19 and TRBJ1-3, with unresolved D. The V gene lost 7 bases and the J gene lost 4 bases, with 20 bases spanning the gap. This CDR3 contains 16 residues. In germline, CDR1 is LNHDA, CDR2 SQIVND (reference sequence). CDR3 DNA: TGTGCCAGTACAAGGCTCGAGGGCAAAGGAGGAAACACCATATATTTT. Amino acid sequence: CASTRLEGKGGNTIYF.

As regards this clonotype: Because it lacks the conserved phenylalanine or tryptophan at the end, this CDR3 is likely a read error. The CDR3 reads CASSFYRTGTLAKNIQYS. The CDR3 DNA is TGTGCCAGCAGTTTTTATCGGACAGGGACCCTAGCCAAAAACATTCAGTACTCC. The chain couples TRBV12-3 or TRBV12-4 to TRBJ2-4, with 8 bases matching TRBD1. The CDR3 covers 18 residues. V was clipped by 3 bases and J by 0 bases; unmatched bases: 10.

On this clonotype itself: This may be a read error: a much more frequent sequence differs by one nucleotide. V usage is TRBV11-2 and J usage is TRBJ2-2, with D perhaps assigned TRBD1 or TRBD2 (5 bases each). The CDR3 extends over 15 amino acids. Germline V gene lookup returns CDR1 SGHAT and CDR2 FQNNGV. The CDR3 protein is CASSLLEQDTGELSF. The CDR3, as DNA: TGTGCCAGCAGCTTACTGGAACAGGACACCGGGGAGCTGTCTTTT.

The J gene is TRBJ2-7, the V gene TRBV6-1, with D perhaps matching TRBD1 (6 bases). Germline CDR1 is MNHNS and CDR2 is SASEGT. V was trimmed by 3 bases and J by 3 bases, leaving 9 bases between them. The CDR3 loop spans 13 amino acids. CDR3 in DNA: TGTGCCAGCAGTGAGACAGGACACTACGAGCAGTACTTC. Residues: CASSETGHYEQYF.

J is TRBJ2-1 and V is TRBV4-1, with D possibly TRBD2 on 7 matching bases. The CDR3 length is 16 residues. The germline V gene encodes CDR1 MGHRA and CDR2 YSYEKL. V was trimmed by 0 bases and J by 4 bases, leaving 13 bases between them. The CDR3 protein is CASSQDGRGGYNEQFF. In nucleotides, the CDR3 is TGCGCCAGCAGCCAAGATGGGAGGGGGGGATACAATGAGCAGTTCTTC.

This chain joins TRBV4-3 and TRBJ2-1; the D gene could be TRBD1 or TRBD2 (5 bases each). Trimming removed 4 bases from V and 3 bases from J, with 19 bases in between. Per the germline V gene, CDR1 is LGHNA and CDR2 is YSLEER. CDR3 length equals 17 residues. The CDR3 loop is CASSRDARGLGYNEQFF. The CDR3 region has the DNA TGCGCCAGCAGCCGAGATGCGAGGGGTCTCGGCTACAATGAGCAGTTCTTC.

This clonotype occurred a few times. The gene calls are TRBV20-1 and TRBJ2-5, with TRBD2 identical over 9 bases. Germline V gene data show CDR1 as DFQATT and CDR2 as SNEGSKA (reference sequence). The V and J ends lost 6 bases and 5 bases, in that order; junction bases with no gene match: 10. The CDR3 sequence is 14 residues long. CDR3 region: CSAPPGTSLETQYF. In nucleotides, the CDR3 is TGCAGTGCGCCCCCCGGGACTAGCCTTGAGACCCAGTACTTC.

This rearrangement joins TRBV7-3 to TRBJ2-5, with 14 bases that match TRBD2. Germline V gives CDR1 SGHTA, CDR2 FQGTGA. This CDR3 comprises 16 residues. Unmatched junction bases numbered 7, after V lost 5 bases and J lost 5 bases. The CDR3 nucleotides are TGTGCCAGCAGCATAGGACTAGCGGGGGGCCGGGAGACCCAGTACTTC. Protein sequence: CASSIGLAGGRETQYF.

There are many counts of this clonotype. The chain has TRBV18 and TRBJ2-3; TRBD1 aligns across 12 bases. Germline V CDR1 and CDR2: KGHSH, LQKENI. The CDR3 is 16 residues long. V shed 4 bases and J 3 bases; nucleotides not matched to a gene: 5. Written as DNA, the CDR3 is TGTGCCAGCTCACAAACGGGACAGGGGGCGACAGATACGCAGTATTTT. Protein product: CASSQTGQGATDTQYF.